One and the same sample provided the 27 T cell receptor beta chains below, sequenced in a study of T cell responses to AZD1222 COVID-19 vaccine. The protocol was immunoSEQ multiplex PCR, while the TCRdb copy is restricted to in-frame clones and leaves out a portion. The sample lists over 150,000 clones, 70% to 90% occurring once. The material sequenced was peripheral blood, taken on day 0 of AZD1222 vaccination. These TCRs come from an adult in good health.

The table lists this clone with a count of one. In DNA form, the CDR3 reads TGTGCCAGCAGGGGATGGGGGGATAACACCGGGGAGCTGTTTTTT. Its protein is CASRGWGDNTGELFF. V usage is TRBV6-5 and J usage is TRBJ2-2; a weak D match, TRBD2 (6 bases). The germline gives CDR1 MNHEY, CDR2 SVGAGI. CDR3 length equals 15 residues. Deletions cut 6 bases from V and 2 bases from J, with 13 bases between.

The CDR3 bases are TGTGCCAGCAGCCCCGGGTCACACAATGAGCAGTTCTTC. This encodes CASSPGSHNEQFF. The chain uses TRBV14 and TRBJ2-1; D not resolved. The V gene's germline CDR1 is SGHDN and CDR2 FVKESK. Trimming pared 4 bases from V and 5 bases from J, leaving 9 bases between. The CDR3 is made up of 13 amino acids.

The V call is TRBV5-4, the J call TRBJ2-7; 8 nucleotides line up with TRBD2. The CDR3 is 15 residues long. Germline V gene lookup returns CDR1 SGHNT and CDR2 YYREEE (reference sequence). V shed 2 bases and J 5 bases; nucleotides not matched to a gene: 9. The CDR3 DNA is TGTGCCAGCAGCTTTGCCCGGGGGGGAACTGACGAGCAGTACTTC. Amino acids: CASSFARGGTDEQYF.

The chain links TRBV11-2 to TRBJ2-3, with D uncertain. CDR1 SGHAT and CDR2 FQNNGV come from the germline V gene. The CDR3 sequence is 14 residues long. The germline V and J ends were trimmed by 2 bases and 5 bases, with 11 bases remaining between them. Here the CDR3 DNA reads TGTGCCAGCAGCTTAAATTTGGGTGGAGATACGCAGTATTTT. This gives the protein CASSLNLGGDTQYF.

This chain joins TRBV11-2 and TRBJ2-5; 11 nucleotides align to TRBD1. This CDR3 region has 17 residues. V gave up 0 bases and J gave up 5 bases; unmatched junction bases: 8. Per germline, CDR1 SGHAT and CDR2 FQNNGV. CDR3 amino acids: CASSLDVGQGVWETQYF. CDR3 sequence (DNA): TGTGCCAGCAGCTTAGACGTGGGACAGGGGGTTTGGGAGACCCAGTACTTC.

This chain's CDR3 is CASSLIQPQHF. DNA for the CDR3: TGTGCCAGCAGCTTGATACAGCCCCAGCATTTT. The chain couples TRBV21-1 to TRBJ1-5. TRBV21-1 is designated a pseudogene. This CDR3 comprises 11 residues.

This clone was detected only once. This chain joins TRBV12-5 and TRBJ2-5, with D possibly being TRBD1 (5 bases). Per the germline V gene, CDR1 is LGHNT and CDR2 is FRNRAP. The CDR3 is 17 residues long. V was shortened by 6 bases and J by 0 bases, with 20 bases between the two germline ends. The CDR3 reads CASGLYEGQGHQETQYF. For the CDR3, the DNA is TGTGCTAGTGGCCTATATGAAGGGCAGGGTCACCAAGAGACCCAGTACTTC.

This chain joins TRBV9 and TRBJ2-6, with 9 positions matching TRBD2. The CDR3 covers 17 residues. Germline V gene data show CDR1 as SGDLS and CDR2 as YYNGEE. With V trimmed by 4 bases and J by 0 bases, 5 bases remained unmatched. CDR3 sequence reads: CASSLLAGHSGANVLTF. The CDR3 DNA is TGTGCCAGCAGCCTACTAGCGGGTCACTCTGGGGCCAACGTCCTGACTTTC. Using reference TRBV9 and TRBJ2-6 for the parts outside the CDR3, the full variable domain is DSGVTQTPKHLITATGQRVTLRCSPRSGDLSVYWYQQSLDQGLQFLIQYYNGEERAKGNILERFSAQQFPDLHSELNLSSLELGDSALYFCASSLLAGHSGANVLTFGAGSRLTVL.

The chain joins TRBV15 to TRBJ2-2, with TRBD1 matching 9 bases. V shed 9 bases and J 3 bases; nucleotides not matched to a gene: 8. The CDR3 is 15 amino acids. Germline V gives CDR1 LNHNV, CDR2 YYDKDF (reference sequence). The CDR3 reads CATKNGTGYTGELFF. The CDR3 DNA is TGTGCCACGAAGAACGGGACAGGGTACACCGGGGAGCTGTTTTTT.

CDR3 amino acids: CASSLSDSVFSGANVLTF. As DNA, the CDR3 is TGTGCCAGCAGTTTATCCGACAGTGTGTTCTCTGGGGCCAACGTCCTGACTTTC. This chain uses TRBV28 with TRBJ2-6; D is perhaps TRBD1 (5 bases). V shed 1 base and J shed 0 bases, with 13 bases lying between them. The CDR3 is 18 amino acids. Germline V lookup: CDR1 MDHEN, CDR2 SYDVKM.

The chain employs TRBV9 and TRBJ2-2; 12 nucleotides match TRBD2. J gave up 3 bases and V 5 bases, and 2 bases lay outside the gene matches. Germline V gene data show CDR1 as SGDLS and CDR2 as YYNGEE. The CDR3 is made up of 15 amino acids. CDR3 nucleotide sequence: TGTGCCAGCAGTCTAGCGGGAGGGGACACCGGGGAGCTGTTTTTT. Amino acids: CASSLAGGDTGELFF. The variable domain in full, with the rest retrieved from reference TRBV9 and TRBJ2-2, is DSGVTQTPKHLITATGQRVTLRCSPRSGDLSVYWYQQSLDQGLQFLIQYYNGEERAKGNILERFSAQQFPDLHSELNLSSLELGDSALYFCASSLAGGDTGELFFGEGSRLTVL.

The CDR3 spells CATRPSGLAGGRFYEQYF. For the CDR3, the DNA is TGTGCCACCCGACCTTCGGGACTAGCGGGAGGACGATTCTACGAGCAGTACTTC. The rearrangement links TRBV15 to TRBJ2-7; 15 bases map to TRBD2. The V gene end was trimmed by 8 bases and the J gene end by 3 bases; junction bases not matched to a gene: 14. Looked up from germline, CDR1 is LNHNV and CDR2 is YYDKDF (reference sequence). This CDR3 has 18 amino acids.

V is TRBV6-5 and J is TRBJ1-3; D gene ambiguous. There are 14 residues in the CDR3. V dropped 2 bases and J dropped 1 base, with 6 bases sitting between them. Looked up from germline, CDR1 is MNHEY and CDR2 is SVGAGI. This CDR3 is CASSYRVSGNTIYF. CDR3 coding DNA: TGTGCCAGCAGTTACCGGGTTTCTGGAAACACCATATATTTT.

The chain recombines TRBV6-5 with TRBJ2-3; 8 bases fit TRBD2. This CDR3 has 15 residues. Per germline, CDR1 MNHEY and CDR2 SVGAGI. V lost 0 bases to trimming and J lost 4 bases; unmatched junction nucleotides: 3. The CDR3 nucleotides read TGTGCCAGCAGTTACTCAGGACTAGCTTCAGATACGCAGTATTTT. It is translated as CASSYSGLASDTQYF.

This sequence joins TRBV18 and TRBJ2-1; D not certain. The CDR3 is 14 amino acids. CDR1 and CDR2 from the germline V gene are KGHSH and LQKENI. V gave up 3 bases and J gave up 1 base, with 7 bases separating them. In DNA form, the CDR3 reads TGTGCCAGCTCACCGACCATATCCTACAATGAGCAGTTCTTC. Its protein product is CASSPTISYNEQFF.

This chain uses TRBV5-6 with TRBJ1-1; possibly TRBD1 for D (5 bases). The CDR3 runs 15 residues. Trimming took off 0 bases at V and 3 bases at J, with 12 bases between the two ends. Germline CDR1 is SGHDT and CDR2 is YYEEEE. The CDR3, as DNA: TGTGCCAGCAGCTTGGTTGCAGGGCTGGACACTGAAGCTTTCTTT. This gives the protein CASSLVAGLDTEAFF. The entire variable domain, with the rest obtained from reference TRBV5-6 and TRBJ1-1, is as follows: DAGVTQSPTHLIKTRGQQVTLRCSPKSGHDTVSWYQQALGQGPQFIFQYYEEEERQRGNFPDRFSGHQFPNYSSELNVNALLLGDSALYLCASSLVAGLDTEAFFGQGTRLTVV.

The rearrangement uses TRBV7-2 and TRBJ2-3, with no clear D. Germline V CDR1 and CDR2: SGHTA, FQGNSA. Deletions cut 1 base from V and 2 bases from J, with 10 bases between. The CDR3 length is 15 residues. Written as DNA, the CDR3 is TGTGCCAGCAGCTTAGTTCGGTTACCCACAGATACGCAGTATTTT. Translated: CASSLVRLPTDTQYF.

The chain links TRBV9 to TRBJ1-3, with 7 bases that match TRBD1. Looked up from germline, CDR1 is SGDLS and CDR2 is YYNGEE. This CDR3 has 16 amino acids. Trimming cost V 0 bases and J 7 bases; bases outside gene matches: 10. In DNA form, the CDR3 reads TGTGCCAGCAGCGTAGAGGGTGGCAGGGGGAGGAACACCATATATTTT. Translation gives CASSVEGGRGRNTIYF. The full variable domain, with the rest looked up from reference TRBV9 and TRBJ1-3, is DSGVTQTPKHLITATGQRVTLRCSPRSGDLSVYWYQQSLDQGLQFLIQYYNGEERAKGNILERFSAQQFPDLHSELNLSSLELGDSALYFCASSVEGGRGRNTIYFGEGSWLTVV.

The V call is TRBV9, the J call TRBJ1-6; perhaps TRBD1 as D (6 bases). The V end was cut by 4 bases, the J end by 8 bases, with 16 bases between. The germline V gene has CDR1 SGDLS and CDR2 YYNGEE. The CDR3 extends over 15 amino acids. The CDR3 loop reads CASSFRGHGDSPLHF. The CDR3 region has the DNA TGTGCCAGCAGCTTCAGGGGCCACGGGGATTCACCCCTCCACTTT. Variable domain in full (rest from reference TRBV9 and TRBJ1-6): DSGVTQTPKHLITATGQRVTLRCSPRSGDLSVYWYQQSLDQGLQFLIQYYNGEERAKGNILERFSAQQFPDLHSELNLSSLELGDSALYFCASSFRGHGDSPLHFGNGTRLTVT.

The chain combines TRBV5-6 with TRBJ1-2, with 7 bases aligning to TRBD1. Germline V gene lookup returns CDR1 SGHDT and CDR2 YYEEEE. CDR3 length: 15 residues. J was trimmed by 5 bases and V by 4 bases; bases with no gene match: 11. DNA of the CDR3: TGTGCCAGCAGCAACGGACAGGCTGGGTTATATGGCTACACCTTC. As protein: CASSNGQAGLYGYTF. The full variable domain, with the rest looked up from reference TRBV5-6 and TRBJ1-2, is DAGVTQSPTHLIKTRGQQVTLRCSPKSGHDTVSWYQQALGQGPQFIFQYYEEEERQRGNFPDRFSGHQFPNYSSELNVNALLLGDSALYLCASSNGQAGLYGYTFGSGTRLTVV.

J is TRBJ1-5 and V is TRBV5-8; possibly TRBD1 for D (6 bases). This CDR3 has 15 amino acids. The V gene lost 0 bases and the J gene lost 7 bases, with 14 bases spanning the gap. Germline loops: CDR1 SGHTS, CDR2 YDEGEE. The CDR3 sequence is CASSLGQGPGQPQHF. Written as DNA, the CDR3 is TGTGCCAGCAGCTTGGGGCAGGGGCCCGGCCAGCCCCAGCATTTT.

The chain has TRBV2 and TRBJ2-3; D gene ambiguous. Trimming cost V 0 bases and J 13 bases, with 11 bases left between them. This CDR3 is built from 12 residues. The germline CDR1 and CDR2 sequences are SNHLY and FYNNEI. The CDR3 nucleotides read TGTGCCAGCAGTGAAGCGCGGACCTCAGAGTATTTT. Protein product: CASSEARTSEYF.

The chain has TRBV28 and TRBJ2-7; a weak D match, TRBD1 (6 bases). V was cut by 7 bases and J by 7 bases, with 20 bases left in between. The germline V gene encodes CDR1 MDHEN and CDR2 SYDVKM. The CDR3 totals 14 residues. The DNA of the CDR3 is TGTGCCAGCACCCCCCAGTCAGGGGCTGAAGAGCAGTACTTC. This encodes CASTPQSGAEEQYF.

The chain joins TRBV10-2 to TRBJ1-1, with TRBD1 identical over 7 bases. Germline-derived CDR1 and CDR2 are WSHSY and SAAADI. V was pared by 7 bases and J by 6 bases, with 11 bases of the junction left unmatched. The CDR3 has 14 residues. The CDR3 bases are TGCGCCAGCACTCCACGACAGGGTCGTGCTGAAGCTTTCTTT. It translates to CASTPRQGRAEAFF.

CDR3 amino acids: CATSSPRGRAGGNNEQFF. The DNA of the CDR3 is TGTGCCACCAGCTCACCCAGGGGAAGGGCGGGGGGCAACAATGAGCAGTTCTTC. The J gene is TRBJ2-1, the V gene TRBV15; 8 nucleotides line up with TRBD2. CDR3 length equals 18 residues. With V trimmed by 5 bases and J by 5 bases, 17 bases remained unmatched. Germline-derived CDR1 and CDR2 are LNHNV and YYDKDF (reference sequence).

A few counts support this clone. V is TRBV7-2 and J is TRBJ2-5; tentative D call: TRBD2 (7 bases). In germline, CDR1 is SGHTA, CDR2 FQGNSA. V lost 7 bases to trimming and J lost 5 bases, with 14 bases between them. This CDR3 is 13 amino acids long. The CDR3 loop is CASTWGGRETQYF. The CDR3 nucleotides read TGTGCCAGCACCTGGGGGGGCCGGGAGACCCAGTACTTC.

The chain joins TRBV7-9 to TRBJ2-3; D is ambiguous. The CDR3 has 13 residues. Between the trimmed V and J ends, which lost 0 bases and 6 bases, there was a span of 7 bases. The germline V gene encodes CDR1 SEHNR and CDR2 FQNEAQ (reference sequence). In nucleotides, the CDR3 is TGTGCCAGCAGCTTAGCGGCATCGGATACGCAGTATTTT. Translated, it gives CASSLAASDTQYF.